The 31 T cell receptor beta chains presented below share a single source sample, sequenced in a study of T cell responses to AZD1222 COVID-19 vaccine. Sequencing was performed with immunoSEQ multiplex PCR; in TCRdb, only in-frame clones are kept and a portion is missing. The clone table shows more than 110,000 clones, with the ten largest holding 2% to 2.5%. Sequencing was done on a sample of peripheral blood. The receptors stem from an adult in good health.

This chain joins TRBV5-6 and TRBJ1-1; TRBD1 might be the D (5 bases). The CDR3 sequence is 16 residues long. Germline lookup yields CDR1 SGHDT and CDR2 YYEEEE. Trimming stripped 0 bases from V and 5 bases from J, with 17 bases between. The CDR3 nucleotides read TGTGCCAGCAGCTTGGAAGGGATCGGGGGAATGACTGAAGCTTTCTTT. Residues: CASSLEGIGGMTEAFF.

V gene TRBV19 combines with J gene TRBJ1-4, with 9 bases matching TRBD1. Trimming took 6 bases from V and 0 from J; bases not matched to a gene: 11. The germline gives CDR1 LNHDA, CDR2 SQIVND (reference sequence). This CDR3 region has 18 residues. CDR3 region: CASRTGGNSQATNEKLFF. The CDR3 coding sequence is TGTGCCAGTAGGACAGGGGGAAATTCGCAGGCAACTAATGAAAAACTGTTTTTT.

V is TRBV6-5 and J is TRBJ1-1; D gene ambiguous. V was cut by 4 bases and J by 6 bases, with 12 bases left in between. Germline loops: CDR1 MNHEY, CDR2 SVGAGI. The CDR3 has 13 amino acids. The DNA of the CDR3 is TGTGCCAGCAGTTCCCCGGTGGGCGCTGAAGCTTTCTTT. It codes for CASSSPVGAEAFF.

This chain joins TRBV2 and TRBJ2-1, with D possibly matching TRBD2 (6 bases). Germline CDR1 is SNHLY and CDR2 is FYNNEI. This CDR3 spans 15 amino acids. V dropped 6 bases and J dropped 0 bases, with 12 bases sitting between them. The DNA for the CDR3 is TGTGCCAGCAGAGCTAGCGAAAGCTCCTACAATGAGCAGTTCTTC. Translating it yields CASRASESSYNEQFF. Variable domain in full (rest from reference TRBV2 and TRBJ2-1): EPEVTQTPSHQVTQMGQEVILRCVPISNHLYFYWYRQILGQKVEFLVSFYNNEISEKSEIFDDQFSVERPDGSNFTLKIRSTKLEDSAMYFCASRASESSYNEQFFGPGTRLTVL.

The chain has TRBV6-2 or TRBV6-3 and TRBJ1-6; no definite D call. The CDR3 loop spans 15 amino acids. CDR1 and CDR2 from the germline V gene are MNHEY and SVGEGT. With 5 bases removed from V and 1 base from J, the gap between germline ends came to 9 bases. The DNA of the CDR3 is TGTGCCAGCAGTCGACGGGCTTCCTATAATTCACCCCTCCACTTT. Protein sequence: CASSRRASYNSPLHF.

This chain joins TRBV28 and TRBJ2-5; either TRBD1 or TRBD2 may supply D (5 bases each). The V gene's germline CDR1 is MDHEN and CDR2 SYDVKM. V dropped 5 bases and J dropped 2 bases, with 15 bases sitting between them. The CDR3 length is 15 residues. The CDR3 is CASSRRGRNQETQYF. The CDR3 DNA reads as TGTGCCAGCAGTAGAAGGGGACGGAATCAAGAGACCCAGTACTTC.

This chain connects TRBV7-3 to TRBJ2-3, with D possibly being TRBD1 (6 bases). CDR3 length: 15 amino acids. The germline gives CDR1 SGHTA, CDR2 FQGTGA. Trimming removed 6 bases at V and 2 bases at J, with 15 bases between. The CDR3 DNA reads TGTGCCAGCAGTTTATGGGGGCCCACCACAGATACGCAGTATTTT. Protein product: CASSLWGPTTDTQYF.

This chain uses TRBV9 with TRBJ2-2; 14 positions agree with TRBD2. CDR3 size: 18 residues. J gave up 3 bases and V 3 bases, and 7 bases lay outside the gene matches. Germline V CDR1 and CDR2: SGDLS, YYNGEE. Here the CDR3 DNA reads TGTGCCAGCAGCGCGCCCAAGACTAGCGGGGGGGACACCGGGGAGCTGTTTTTT. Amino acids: CASSAPKTSGGDTGELFF.

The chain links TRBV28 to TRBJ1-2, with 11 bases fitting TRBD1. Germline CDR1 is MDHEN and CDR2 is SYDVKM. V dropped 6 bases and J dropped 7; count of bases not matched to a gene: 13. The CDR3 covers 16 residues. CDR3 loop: CASSPGQGAVLGGYTF. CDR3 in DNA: TGTGCCAGCAGCCCAGGACAGGGGGCAGTCCTAGGTGGCTACACCTTC.

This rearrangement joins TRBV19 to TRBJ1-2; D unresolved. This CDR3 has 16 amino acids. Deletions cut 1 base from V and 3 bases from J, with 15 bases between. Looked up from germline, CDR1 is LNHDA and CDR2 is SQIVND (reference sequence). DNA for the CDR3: TGTGCCAGTAGTATAGCCCCGCGCGGGAACGACTATGGCTACACCTTC. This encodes CASSIAPRGNDYGYTF.

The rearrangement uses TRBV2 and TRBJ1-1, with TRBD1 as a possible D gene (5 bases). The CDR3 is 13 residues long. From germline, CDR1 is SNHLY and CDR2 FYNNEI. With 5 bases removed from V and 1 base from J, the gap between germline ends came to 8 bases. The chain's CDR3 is CASSQGENTEAFF. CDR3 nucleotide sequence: TGTGCCAGCAGTCAGGGCGAGAACACTGAAGCTTTCTTT.

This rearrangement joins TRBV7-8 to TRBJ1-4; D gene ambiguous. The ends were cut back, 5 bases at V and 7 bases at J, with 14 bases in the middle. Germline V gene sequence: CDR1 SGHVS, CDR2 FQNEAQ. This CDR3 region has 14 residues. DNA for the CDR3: TGTGCCAGCAGCCCTACTCATAGGTCTGAAAAACTGTTTTTT. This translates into CASSPTHRSEKLFF. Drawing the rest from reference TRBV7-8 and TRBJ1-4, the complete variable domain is GAGVSQSPRYKVAKRGQDVALRCDPISGHVSLFWYQQALGQGPEFLTYFQNEAQLDKSGLPSDRFFAERPEGSVSTLKIQRTQQEDSAVYLCASSPTHRSEKLFFGSGTQLSVL.

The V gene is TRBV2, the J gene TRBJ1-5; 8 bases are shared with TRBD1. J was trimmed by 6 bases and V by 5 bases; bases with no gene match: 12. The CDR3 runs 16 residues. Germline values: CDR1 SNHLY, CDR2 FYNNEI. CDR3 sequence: CASSRVSLQGGQPQHF. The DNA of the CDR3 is TGTGCCAGCAGTAGGGTGAGCTTACAGGGGGGTCAGCCCCAGCATTTT.

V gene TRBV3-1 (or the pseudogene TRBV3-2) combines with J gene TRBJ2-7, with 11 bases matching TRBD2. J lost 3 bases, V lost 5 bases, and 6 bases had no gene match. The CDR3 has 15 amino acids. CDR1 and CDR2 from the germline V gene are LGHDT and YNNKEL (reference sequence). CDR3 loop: CASSSTSGGNYEQYF. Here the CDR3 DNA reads TGTGCCAGCAGCAGCACTAGCGGGGGAAACTACGAGCAGTACTTC.

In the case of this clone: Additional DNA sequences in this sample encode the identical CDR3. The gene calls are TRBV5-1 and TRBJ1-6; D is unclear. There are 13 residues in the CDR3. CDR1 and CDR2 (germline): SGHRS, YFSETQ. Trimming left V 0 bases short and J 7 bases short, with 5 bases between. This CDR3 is CASSLEGNSPLHF. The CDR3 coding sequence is TGCGCCAGCAGCTTGGAGGGCAATTCACCCCTCCACTTT.

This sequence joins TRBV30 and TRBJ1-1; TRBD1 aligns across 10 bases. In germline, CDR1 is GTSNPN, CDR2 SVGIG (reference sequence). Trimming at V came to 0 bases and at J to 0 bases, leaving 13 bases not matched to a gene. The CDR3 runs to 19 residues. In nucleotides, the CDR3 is TGTGCCTGGAGTGTAAGGGGACAGGGGCGATCTCGCATGAACACTGAAGCTTTCTTT. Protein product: CAWSVRGQGRSRMNTEAFF.

The CDR3 nucleotides read TGTGCCAGCAGTTACGGGGCAGGGGAGAGGGACACTGAAGCTTTCTTT. The encoded protein is CASSYGAGERDTEAFF. The gene calls are TRBV6-5 and TRBJ1-1; the D gene is possibly TRBD1 (6 bases). Germline-derived CDR1 and CDR2 are MNHEY and SVGAGI. The CDR3 has 16 residues. Trimming left V 2 bases short and J 3 bases short, with 16 bases between.

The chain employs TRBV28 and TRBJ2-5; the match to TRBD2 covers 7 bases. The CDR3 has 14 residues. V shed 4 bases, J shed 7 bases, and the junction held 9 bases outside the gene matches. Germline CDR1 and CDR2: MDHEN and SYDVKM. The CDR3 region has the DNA TGTGCCAGCAGTTCCGGTCCCACGGGGGGGACCCAGTACTTC. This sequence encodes CASSSGPTGGTQYF.

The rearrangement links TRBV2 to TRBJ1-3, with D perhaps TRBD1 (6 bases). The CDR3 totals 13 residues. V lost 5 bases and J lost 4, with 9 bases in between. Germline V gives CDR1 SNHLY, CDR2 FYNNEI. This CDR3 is CASSQDSGNTIYF. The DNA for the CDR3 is TGTGCCAGCAGTCAGGACAGCGGAAACACCATATATTTT. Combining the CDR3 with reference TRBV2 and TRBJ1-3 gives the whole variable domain EPEVTQTPSHQVTQMGQEVILRCVPISNHLYFYWYRQILGQKVEFLVSFYNNEISEKSEIFDDQFSVERPDGSNFTLKIRSTKLEDSAMYFCASSQDSGNTIYFGEGSWLTVV.

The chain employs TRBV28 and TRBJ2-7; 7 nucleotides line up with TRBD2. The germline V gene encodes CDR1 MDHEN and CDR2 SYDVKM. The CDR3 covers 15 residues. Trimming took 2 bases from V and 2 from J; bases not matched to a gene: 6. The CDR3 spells CASSLGLGGAYEQYF. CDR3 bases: TGTGCCAGCAGTTTAGGGCTTGGGGGGGCCTACGAGCAGTACTTC.

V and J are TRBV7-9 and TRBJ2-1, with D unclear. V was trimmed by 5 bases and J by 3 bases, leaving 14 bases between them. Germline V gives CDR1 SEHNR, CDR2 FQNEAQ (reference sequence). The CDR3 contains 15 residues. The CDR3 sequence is CASSTISNSYNEQFF. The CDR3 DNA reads TGTGCCAGCAGCACTATATCTAACAGCTACAATGAGCAGTTCTTC.

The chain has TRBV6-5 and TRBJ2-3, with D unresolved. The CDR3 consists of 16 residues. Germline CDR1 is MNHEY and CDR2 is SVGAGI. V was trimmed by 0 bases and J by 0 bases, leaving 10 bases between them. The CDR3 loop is CASSYSTGLSTDTQYF. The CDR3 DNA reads TGTGCCAGCAGTTACTCGACGGGTCTTAGCACAGATACGCAGTATTTT.

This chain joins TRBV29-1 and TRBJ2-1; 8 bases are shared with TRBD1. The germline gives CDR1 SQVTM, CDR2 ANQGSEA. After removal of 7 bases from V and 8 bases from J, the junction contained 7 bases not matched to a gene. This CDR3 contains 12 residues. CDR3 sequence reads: CSAVPGQDEQFF. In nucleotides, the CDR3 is TGCAGCGCCGTCCCGGGACAGGATGAGCAGTTCTTC.

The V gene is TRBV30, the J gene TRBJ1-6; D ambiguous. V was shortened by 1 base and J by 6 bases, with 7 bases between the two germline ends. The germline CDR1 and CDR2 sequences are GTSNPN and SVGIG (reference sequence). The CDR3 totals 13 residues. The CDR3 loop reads CAWSDQTNSPLHF. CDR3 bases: TGTGCCTGGAGTGACCAGACTAATTCACCCCTCCACTTT.

Here the CDR3 reads CASSIAPGANTGELFF. DNA of the CDR3: TGTGCCAGTAGTATAGCACCGGGGGCTAACACCGGGGAGCTGTTTTTT. The V and J genes are TRBV19 and TRBJ2-2, with D perhaps being TRBD1 or TRBD2 (6 bases each). The CDR3 spans 16 residues. V was pared by 1 base and J by 2 bases, with 11 bases between. Germline assignment: CDR1 LNHDA and CDR2 SQIVND (reference sequence). The full variable domain, rest sourced from reference TRBV19 and TRBJ2-2, is DGGITQSPKYLFRKEGQNVTLSCEQNLNHDAMYWYRQDPGQGLRLIYYSQIVNDFQKGDIAEGYSVSREKKESFPLTVTSAQKNPTAFYLCASSIAPGANTGELFFGEGSRLTVL.

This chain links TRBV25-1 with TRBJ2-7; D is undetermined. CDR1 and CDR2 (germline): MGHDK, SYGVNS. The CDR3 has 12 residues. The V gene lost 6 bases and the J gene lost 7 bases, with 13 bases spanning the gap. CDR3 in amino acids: CASSPPWAEQYF. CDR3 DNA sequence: TGTGCCAGCAGCCCTCCCTGGGCTGAGCAGTACTTC.

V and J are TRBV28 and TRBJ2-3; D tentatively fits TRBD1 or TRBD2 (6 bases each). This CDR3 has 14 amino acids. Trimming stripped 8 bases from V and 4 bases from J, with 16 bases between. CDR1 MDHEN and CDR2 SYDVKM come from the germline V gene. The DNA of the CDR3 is TGTGCCAGCCGGGTGGGGGGCAGTGCAGATACGCAGTATTTT. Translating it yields CASRVGGSADTQYF.

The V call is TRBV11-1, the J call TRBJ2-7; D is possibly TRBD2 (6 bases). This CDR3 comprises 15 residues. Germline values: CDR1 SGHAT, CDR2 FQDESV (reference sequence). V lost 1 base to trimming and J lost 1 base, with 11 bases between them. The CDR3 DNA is TGTGCCAGCAGCTTAGGGGCGGCGGGGTCCTACGAGCAGTACTTC. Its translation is CASSLGAAGSYEQYF.

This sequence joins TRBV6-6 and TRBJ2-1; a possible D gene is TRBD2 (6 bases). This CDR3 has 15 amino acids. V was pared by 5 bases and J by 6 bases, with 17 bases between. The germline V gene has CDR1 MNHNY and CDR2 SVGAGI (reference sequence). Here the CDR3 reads CASSLASEAPNEQFF. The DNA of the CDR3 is TGTGCCAGCAGTCTAGCGTCCGAAGCCCCCAATGAGCAGTTCTTC.

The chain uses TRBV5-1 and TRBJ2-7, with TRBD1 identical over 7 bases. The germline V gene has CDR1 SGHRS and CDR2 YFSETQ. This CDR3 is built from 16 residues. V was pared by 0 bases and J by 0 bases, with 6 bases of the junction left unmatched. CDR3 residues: CASSLGRQGHSYEQYF. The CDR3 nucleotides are TGCGCCAGCAGCTTGGGCCGACAGGGCCACTCCTACGAGCAGTACTTC.

The CDR3 DNA sequence: TGTGCCAGCAGTTACTCGAGTCAGGGACCTGGCTATGGCTACACCTTC. Translating it yields CASSYSSQGPGYGYTF. This chain links TRBV6-5 with TRBJ1-2, with TRBD1 as a possible D gene (5 bases). CDR1 and CDR2 (germline): MNHEY, SVGAGI. The CDR3 runs to 16 residues. V was shortened by 0 bases and J by 4 bases, with 15 bases between the two germline ends.